A single sample gave rise to the 31 T cell receptor beta chains below, sequenced in a study of blood T cell repertoires in COVID-19. TCRdb keeps only in-frame clones here, not all; method: immunoSEQ multiplex PCR. Of 50,000 to 70,000 clones in the sample, roughly 86% were seen once. Input material: peripheral blood. These receptors originate from a man aged 50-59 years with active COVID-19.

J is TRBJ2-7 and V is TRBV7-9, with 12 bases identical to TRBD2. Germline lookup yields CDR1 SEHNR and CDR2 FQNEAQ (reference sequence). The CDR3 runs 17 residues. J lost 3 bases, V lost 6 bases, and 12 bases had no gene match. The chain's CDR3 is CASRKNGLAGTHYEQYF. The CDR3 bases are TGTGCCAGCAGGAAAAATGGACTAGCGGGGACCCACTACGAGCAGTACTTC.

This rearrangement joins TRBV29-1 to TRBJ1-1; D uncertain. CDR1 is SQVTM, CDR2 ANQGSEA, per germline. The CDR3 totals 13 residues. Between the trimmed V and J ends, which lost 4 bases and 0 bases, there was a span of 9 bases. DNA for the CDR3: TGCAGCGTTGCGGGTCGCATGAACACTGAAGCTTTCTTT. Amino acid sequence: CSVAGRMNTEAFF.

The rearrangement joins TRBV15 to TRBJ2-1; TRBD2 matches 8 bases. The V gene end was trimmed by 6 bases and the J gene end by 5 bases; junction bases not matched to a gene: 6. Germline CDR1 is LNHNV and CDR2 is YYDKDF (reference sequence). The CDR3 has 14 residues. The CDR3 loop is CATRVTSGHNEQFF. The CDR3, as DNA: TGTGCCACCAGAGTCACTAGCGGACACAATGAGCAGTTCTTC.

This clone was counted once. The rearrangement uses TRBV5-1 and TRBJ2-7; D remains ambiguous. CDR3 size: 12 residues. The germline V gene has CDR1 SGHRS and CDR2 YFSETQ. V lost 4 bases, J lost 0 bases, and 5 bases lay in between. The CDR3 sequence is CASSHNSYEQYV. The CDR3 DNA follows: TGCGCCAGCAGCCACAACTCCTACGAGCAGTACGTC.

The V and J genes are TRBV5-1 and TRBJ1-2; 9 nucleotides line up with TRBD1. CDR3 length: 15 amino acids. J lost 5 bases, V lost 2 bases, and 7 bases had no gene match. CDR1 and CDR2 (germline): SGHRS, YFSETQ. The CDR3 nucleotides are TGCGCCAGCAGCTTATCCGGGACAGGGAAGTATGGCTACACCTTC. It specifies CASSLSGTGKYGYTF.

J is TRBJ2-7 and V is TRBV4-1, with a tentative D call TRBD2 (5 bases). V gave up 0 bases and J gave up 2 bases, with 11 bases separating them. There are 15 residues in the CDR3. Germline CDR1 reads MGHRA; CDR2 reads YSYEKL. The CDR3 nucleotides are TGCGCCAGCAGCCAAGATTCTAGCAGAACCTACGAGCAGTACGTC. Translated: CASSQDSSRTYEQYV.

The chain couples TRBV18 to TRBJ2-2; the match to TRBD2 covers 8 bases. The V gene end was trimmed by 3 bases and the J gene end by 0 bases; junction bases not matched to a gene: 9. Looked up from germline, CDR1 is KGHSH and CDR2 is LQKENI. The CDR3 spans 18 residues. The CDR3 region is CASSPRLASTANTGELFF. The CDR3 DNA sequence: TGTGCCAGCTCACCTCGACTAGCGAGTACAGCGAACACCGGGGAGCTGTTTTTT.

The rearrangement joins TRBV11-3 to TRBJ2-5, with a weak D call TRBD2 (5 bases). V was clipped by 5 bases and J by 4 bases, with 17 bases between them. The CDR3 is 15 residues long. Germline values: CDR1 SGHNT, CDR2 YENEEA. The CDR3 protein is CASSKGRTAGETQYF. CDR3 sequence (DNA): TGTGCCAGCAGCAAAGGACGAACGGCGGGAGAGACCCAGTACTTC.

J is TRBJ1-2 and V is TRBV27, with D possibly matching TRBD1 (6 bases). V lost 3 bases, J lost 2 bases, and 10 bases lay in between. The CDR3 extends over 14 amino acids. Germline loops: CDR1 MNHEY, CDR2 SMNVEV (reference sequence). CDR3 in amino acids: CASSFSGTNYGYTF. CDR3 nucleotide sequence: TGTGCCAGCAGTTTTTCCGGGACAAACTATGGCTACACCTTC.

J is TRBJ2-5 and V is TRBV6-5, with D perhaps TRBD2 (6 bases). This CDR3 has 14 residues. Trimming shortened V by 6 bases and J by 4 bases, and 15 bases separated the two germline ends. CDR1 and CDR2 from the germline V gene are MNHEY and SVGAGI. The CDR3 coding sequence is TGTGCCAGCAGCAGGACTATTACAAGAGAGACCCAGTACTTC. Residues: CASSRTITRETQYF.

The chain couples TRBV18 to TRBJ1-6; TRBD1 agrees at 8 bases. This CDR3 comprises 14 residues. Germline V CDR1 and CDR2: KGHSH, LQKENI. The J segment lost 6 bases and the V segment lost 4 bases, leaving 2 bases of the junction unmatched. The chain's CDR3 is CASSHGQGNSPLHF. Written as DNA, the CDR3 is TGTGCCAGCTCACACGGACAGGGTAATTCACCCCTCCACTTT.

This chain links TRBV5-1 with TRBJ2-3; maybe TRBD1 (6 bases). Germline values: CDR1 SGHRS, CDR2 YFSETQ. V shed 2 bases and J shed 8 bases, with 9 bases lying between them. The length of the CDR3 is 12 residues. CDR3 loop: CASSLQGSTQYF. Written as DNA, the CDR3 is TGCGCCAGCAGCTTACAGGGAAGTACGCAGTATTTT.

V usage is TRBV6-1 and J usage is TRBJ2-3; no clear D. There are 13 residues in the CDR3. Germline CDR1 MNHNS, CDR2 SASEGT. The ends were cut back, 2 bases at V and 4 bases at J, with 7 bases in the middle. The CDR3 nucleotides are TGTGCCAGCAGTGAATTTCCTCCAGATACGCAGTATTTT. Translation: CASSEFPPDTQYF.

The J gene is TRBJ2-3, the V gene TRBV5-5, with TRBD2 matching over 7 bases. Per germline, CDR1 SGHKS and CDR2 YYEKEE (reference sequence). This CDR3 is 16 amino acids long. J gave up 0 bases and V 4 bases, and 8 bases lay outside the gene matches. CDR3 sequence reads: CASSLPGAGSTDTQYF. In DNA form, the CDR3 reads TGTGCCAGCAGCCTCCCTGGAGCGGGGAGCACAGATACGCAGTATTTT.

The chain joins TRBV6-6 to TRBJ2-3; 9 bases map to TRBD2. The CDR3 length is 19 residues. Per the germline V gene, CDR1 is MNHNY and CDR2 is SVGAGI (reference sequence). Trimming at V came to 5 bases and at J to 3 bases, leaving 18 bases not matched to a gene. CDR3 sequence: CASSPRPLTSGGGTDTQYF. CDR3 DNA sequence: TGTGCCAGCAGTCCGCGACCCTTGACTAGCGGAGGTGGGACAGATACGCAGTATTTT.

The V gene is TRBV7-9, the J gene TRBJ1-2; D remains ambiguous. Germline CDR1 is SEHNR and CDR2 is FQNEAQ (reference sequence). V was shortened by 3 bases and J by 3 bases, with 11 bases between the two germline ends. The CDR3 length is 14 residues. This CDR3 is CASSFSRGDYGYTF. In DNA form, the CDR3 reads TGTGCCAGCAGCTTCTCCCGGGGAGACTATGGCTACACCTTC.

The chain joins TRBV29-1 to TRBJ2-3; 14 nucleotides match TRBD2. CDR1 is SQVTM and CDR2 is ANQGSEA in the germline V gene. Trimming removed 2 bases from V and 2 bases from J; junction bases left unmatched: 3. The CDR3 is 16 amino acids. CDR3 coding DNA: TGCAGCGTTGAACTGGGACTAGCGGGGGTCACAGATACGCAGTATTTT. This gives the protein CSVELGLAGVTDTQYF.

This chain uses TRBV5-8 with TRBJ2-2; TRBD1 matches at 8 bases. After removal of 3 bases from V and 2 bases from J, the junction contained 6 bases not matched to a gene. The CDR3 spans 16 residues. CDR1 is SGHTS, CDR2 YDEGEE, per germline. The CDR3 DNA reads TGTGCCAGCAGCTCGTACAGGGGGAGTAACACCGGGGAGCTGTTTTTT. Its protein is CASSSYRGSNTGELFF.

J is TRBJ2-6 and V is TRBV14, with a weak D call TRBD2 (6 bases). The CDR3 has 16 amino acids. Trimming pared 3 bases from V and 2 bases from J, leaving 11 bases between. Per the germline V gene, CDR1 is SGHDN and CDR2 is FVKESK. The CDR3 region is CASSHLTGAGANVLTF. In nucleotides, the CDR3 is TGTGCCAGCAGCCATTTGACGGGGGCTGGGGCCAACGTCCTGACTTTC.

The chain carries TRBV5-1 and TRBJ2-2; D perhaps matches TRBD2 (5 bases). The V and J ends lost 3 bases and 0 bases respectively, with 12 bases between them. CDR3 size: 16 residues. CDR1 and CDR2 from the germline V gene are SGHRS and YFSETQ. As DNA, the CDR3 is TGCGCCAGCAGCTCGTCGGGGTTTCCGAACACCGGGGAGCTGTTTTTT. This sequence encodes CASSSSGFPNTGELFF.

J is TRBJ2-3 and V is TRBV6-6; the D is unclear. Trimming removed 2 bases at V and 2 bases at J, with 11 bases between. Germline V gene sequence: CDR1 MNHNY, CDR2 SVGAGI (reference sequence). The CDR3 totals 15 residues. CDR3 DNA sequence: TGTGCCAGCAGTTACGCCCCCCAGTACACAGATACGCAGTATTTT. Amino acid sequence: CASSYAPQYTDTQYF.

The chain recombines TRBV12-3 or TRBV12-4 with TRBJ2-7, with a weak D call TRBD2 (6 bases). The CDR3 length is 13 residues. Trimming left V 2 bases short and J 6 bases short, with 11 bases between. This CDR3 is CASSLLSGVEQYF. CDR3 DNA sequence: TGTGCCAGCAGTTTATTATCGGGGGTCGAGCAGTACTTC.

The chain combines TRBV6-1 with TRBJ1-3; no clear D gene. The V and J ends lost 2 bases and 0 bases respectively, with 5 bases between them. The length of the CDR3 is 14 residues. Per germline, CDR1 MNHNS and CDR2 SASEGT. CDR3 DNA: TGTGCCAGCAGTGAACGGTTCTCTGGAAACACCATATATTTT. The encoded protein is CASSERFSGNTIYF.

This chain links TRBV5-1 with TRBJ2-1; D is unclear. Germline lookup yields CDR1 SGHRS and CDR2 YFSETQ. Trimming removed 7 bases at V and 1 base at J, with 12 bases between. This CDR3 spans 14 amino acids. The chain's CDR3 is CASRLDLSYNEQFF. For the CDR3, the DNA is TGCGCCAGCCGACTCGATCTTTCCTACAATGAGCAGTTCTTC.

Only a few counts were recorded for this clone. Here the CDR3 DNA reads TGTGCCAGCAGCTTAGGGCCTAGCGGGCCGGTGGGAGAGACCCAGTACTTC. This gives the protein CASSLGPSGPVGETQYF. The V call is TRBV7-9, the J call TRBJ2-5; 8 positions agree with TRBD2. The CDR3 totals 17 residues. The germline V gene has CDR1 SEHNR and CDR2 FQNEAQ (reference sequence). The V and J ends lost 1 base and 4 bases, in that order; junction bases with no gene match: 11.

The V and J genes are TRBV7-9 and TRBJ2-1; 8 positions match TRBD1. The length of the CDR3 is 15 residues. J lost 0 bases, V lost 5 bases, and 3 bases had no gene match. Germline CDR1 SEHNR, CDR2 FQNEAQ (reference sequence). CDR3 amino acids: CASSPGGSSYNEQFF. The CDR3 coding sequence is TGTGCCAGCAGCCCAGGGGGCAGCTCCTACAATGAGCAGTTCTTC. Filled out from reference TRBV7-9 and TRBJ2-1, the complete variable domain reads DTGVSQNPRHKITKRGQNVTFRCDPISEHNRLYWYRQTLGQGPEFLTYFQNEAQLEKSRLLSDRFSAERPKGSFSTLEIQRTEQGDSAMYLCASSPGGSSYNEQFFGPGTRLTVL.

This clone was seen just once. This chain uses TRBV27 with TRBJ2-1, with 7 bases fitting TRBD1. The germline CDR1 and CDR2 sequences are MNHEY and SMNVEV (reference sequence). This CDR3 is built from 14 residues. V gave up 8 bases and J gave up 0 bases; unmatched junction bases: 4. CDR3 amino acids: CASFRQGSYNEQFF. The CDR3 nucleotides read TGTGCCAGCTTTCGACAGGGCTCCTACAATGAGCAGTTCTTC.

The CDR3 here is CASGSIPSGSTGNQETQYF. For the CDR3, the DNA is TGTGCTAGTGGTTCGATACCTAGCGGGAGTACGGGTAACCAAGAGACCCAGTACTTC. The chain couples TRBV12-5 to TRBJ2-5; 10 positions agree with TRBD2. Unmatched junction bases numbered 14, after V lost 4 bases and J lost 0 bases. The CDR3 extends over 19 amino acids. Per germline, CDR1 LGHNT and CDR2 FRNRAP.

J is TRBJ2-6 and V is TRBV7-3; D not resolved. Germline loops: CDR1 SGHTA, CDR2 FQGTGA. V shed 5 bases and J shed 0 bases, with 8 bases lying between them. The CDR3 has 15 amino acids. In DNA form, the CDR3 reads TGTGCCAGCAGCCTACCCCACTCTGGGGCCAACGTCCTGACTTTC. Translating it yields CASSLPHSGANVLTF.

The chain couples TRBV6-2 or TRBV6-3 to TRBJ2-5; D perhaps matches TRBD2 (6 bases). Between the trimmed V and J ends, which lost 1 base and 1 base, there was a span of 10 bases. CDR3 size: 15 residues. Germline V gene sequence: CDR1 MNHEY, CDR2 SVGEGT. For the CDR3, the DNA is TGTGCCAGCAGTTACTTTCGGGGGTCCCAAGAGACCCAGTACTTC. This encodes CASSYFRGSQETQYF.

This sequence joins TRBV27 and TRBJ1-5, with TRBD1 identical over 11 bases. This CDR3 has 17 residues. After removal of 5 bases from V and 3 bases from J, the junction contained 9 bases not matched to a gene. CDR1 is MNHEY, CDR2 SMNVEV, per germline (reference sequence). CDR3 region: CASSPGTGGKNNQPQHF. The CDR3 DNA follows: TGTGCCAGCAGTCCCGGGACAGGGGGAAAAAACAATCAGCCCCAGCATTTT.